A selection of T cell receptor beta chains follows, all from one sample in a study of molecular identifiers for immune sequencing clone quantification. From the PCR reads, TCRdb called clonotypes with MiXCR, one entry per CDR3 protein. The top ten clones hold roughly 0.8% of a sample with 300,000 to 400,000 distinct CDR3 sequences, about a fifth of them seen once. The specimen was naive CD8+ T cells from blood, with Jurkat cell RNA spiked in. The receptors derive from a human donor in good health. Some libraries in this study had Jurkat cell RNA spiked in. Each CDR3 is given with its conserved first and last residue. Fields, in order: D gene, clone size, V gene, J gene, CDR3 protein, CDR3 DNA. D genes are given only for firm matches. For some rows the clone size is stated as once, few or many, or as a class when expanded; others skip it.

TRBD1	many	TRBV5-5	TRBJ1-1	CASSRVLGTGDGTEAFF	TGTGCCAGCAGTCGCGTTTTAGGGACAGGGGACGGCACTGAAGCTTTCTTT
TRBD2	.	TRBV7-9	TRBJ2-2	CASSSGSGRTGELFF	TGTGCCAGCAGCTCAGGGAGCGGGAGGACCGGGGAGCTGTTTTTT
.	.	TRBV7-2	TRBJ1-4	CASSLVNTARNEKLFF	TGTGCCAGCAGCTTAGTGAACACGGCGCGTAATGAAAAACTGTTTTTT
.	.	TRBV6-5	TRBJ2-7	CAGSYTDSSYEQYF	TGTGCCGGCAGTTACACCGACAGCTCCTACGAGCAGTACTTC
TRBD2	.	TRBV4-1	TRBJ2-3	CASRGLAGDTDTQYF	TGCGCCAGCAGGGGACTAGCGGGGGACACAGATACGCAGTATTTT
.	many	TRBV15	TRBJ2-3	CATSQSLGQGGKTQYF	TGTGCCACATCACAGAGTCTAGGGCAGGGGGGAAAGACGCAGTATTTT
.	.	TRBV14	TRBJ1-2	CASSWTEYGYTF	TGTGCCAGCAGTTGGACAGAATATGGCTACACCTTC
.	.	TRBV27	TRBJ2-1	CASSLVPQGEQFF	TGTGCCAGCAGTTTAGTCCCACAGGGTGAGCAGTTCTTC
TRBD1	many	TRBV5-1	TRBJ1-1	CASSLWTGGRPEAFF	TGCGCCAGCAGCTTGTGGACAGGGGGTCGACCTGAAGCTTTCTTT
TRBD2	many	TRBV6-2/TRBV6-3	TRBJ2-7	CASSPPGLDLEQYF	TGTGCCAGCAGTCCACCGGGACTAGACCTCGAGCAGTACTTC
.	many	TRBV4-3	TRBJ1-5	CASSQDWSQPQHF	TGCGCCAGCAGCCAAGATTGGAGTCAGCCCCAGCATTTT
.	.	TRBV7-5	TRBJ2-5	CISVPAKSAGDWMGTQYF	.
.	.	TRBV4-1	TRBJ1-1	CASSQNGAVMSTEAFF	TGCGCCAGCAGCCAAAACGGGGCAGTGATGAGCACTGAAGCTTTCTTT
.	many	TRBV4-1	TRBJ1-2	CASSQDAIVAADGYTF	TGCGCCAGCAGCCAAGATGCCATAGTGGCAGCTGATGGCTACACCTTC
TRBD2	many	TRBV13	TRBJ2-3	CASSPGLAGSDTQYF	TGTGCCAGCAGCCCTGGACTAGCGGGATCAGATACGCAGTATTTT
.	few	TRBV30	TRBJ2-1	CAWSVLNAAYNEQFF	TGTGCCTGGAGTGTACTCAACGCCGCCTACAATGAGCAGTTCTTC
.	many	TRBV5-4	TRBJ1-1	CASSPARGLDTEAFF	TGTGCCAGCAGCCCCGCTAGGGGCCTGGACACTGAAGCTTTCTTT
.	many	TRBV28	TRBJ1-1	CASSLTERSEAFF	TGTGCCAGCAGCCTTACAGAGAGGAGCGAAGCTTTCTTT